These T cell receptor beta chains were read from a single sample in a study of blood T cell repertoires in COVID-19. TCRdb keeps only in-frame clones here, not all; method: immunoSEQ multiplex PCR. The sample consists of around 97,000 clones, over 75% of them appearing once. Sequencing was carried out using peripheral blood. The receptors here all came from a human donor in a cohort sampled during active COVID-19. Both conserved end residues are part of each CDR3. A D gene is named only where the DNA matches it firmly. The size field is filled for only some rows; it gives once, few, many or a size class.

DNA: TGTGCCAGCAGCTCGTACACCGGGGAGCTGTTTTTT
CDR3: CASSSYTGELFF
J: TRBJ2-2
D: .
V: TRBV7-2
size: .

DNA: TGTGCCAGCAGTCCACAGGGTCTTAGCAATCAGCCCCAGCATTTT
CDR3: CASSPQGLSNQPQHF
J: TRBJ1-5
D: .
V: TRBV28
size: .

DNA: TGTGCCAGCAGCTTCAGCGGGAGTGGGCACGAGCAGTACTTC
CDR3: CASSFSGSGHEQYF
J: TRBJ2-7
D: TRBD2
V: TRBV7-2
size: few

DNA: TGCGCCAGCAGCTTGGATATGGAGACCCAGTACTTC
CDR3: CASSLDMETQYF
J: TRBJ2-5
D: .
V: TRBV5-1
size: .

DNA: TGCGCCAGCCGCCAAACGGAGCGGGCTGCAACCGAGCAGTACTTC
CDR3: CASRQTERAATEQYF
J: TRBJ2-7
D: .
V: TRBV5-1
size: .

DNA: TGTGCCAGCAGCCGGGGGGCGGCGGTTGGCGAGCAGTACTTC
CDR3: CASSRGAAVGEQYF
J: TRBJ2-7
D: .
V: TRBV11-2
size: few

DNA: TGTGCCAGCAGGGGGGGTGAGCAGTTCTTC
CDR3: CASRGGEQFF
J: TRBJ2-1
D: .
V: TRBV7-9
size: .

DNA: TGTGCCACCAGTGATCCCGAGCGGGCTCTCAGCAATGAGCAGTTCTTC
CDR3: CATSDPERALSNEQFF
J: TRBJ2-1
D: .
V: TRBV24-1
size: .

DNA: TGTGCCAGCAGTCCACCAGTGGATACGCAGTATTTT
CDR3: CASSPPVDTQYF
J: TRBJ2-3
D: .
V: TRBV12-3/TRBV12-4
size: .

DNA: TGTGCCAGCAGCTTTCAAGGGGACACCATATATTTT
CDR3: CASSFQGDTIYF
J: TRBJ1-3
D: .
V: TRBV7-9
size: .

DNA: TGCGCCAGCAGCCCGGGACAGCAAGAGACCCAGTACTTC
CDR3: CASSPGQQETQYF
J: TRBJ2-5
D: TRBD1
V: TRBV4-1
size: .

DNA: TGTGCCAGCAGCGTAGGGGCAGCGGATCTTTACAATGAGCAGTTCTTC
CDR3: CASSVGAADLYNEQFF
J: TRBJ2-1
D: .
V: TRBV9
size: .

DNA: TGTGCCAGCAGTTACAGGCGGCAAGAGACCCAGTACTTC
CDR3: CASSYRRQETQYF
J: TRBJ2-5
D: .
V: TRBV6-6
size: once